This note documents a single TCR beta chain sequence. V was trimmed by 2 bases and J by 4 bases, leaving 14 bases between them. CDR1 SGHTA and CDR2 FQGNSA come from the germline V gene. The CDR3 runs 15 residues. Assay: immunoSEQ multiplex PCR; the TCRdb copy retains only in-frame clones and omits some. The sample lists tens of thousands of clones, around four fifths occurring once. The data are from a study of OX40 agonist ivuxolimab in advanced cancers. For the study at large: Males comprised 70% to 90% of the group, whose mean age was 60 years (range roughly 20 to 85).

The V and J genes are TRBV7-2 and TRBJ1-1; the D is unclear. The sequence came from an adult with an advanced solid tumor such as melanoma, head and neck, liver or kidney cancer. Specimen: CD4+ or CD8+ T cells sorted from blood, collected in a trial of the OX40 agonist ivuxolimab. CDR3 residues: CASSLLRDIATEAFF. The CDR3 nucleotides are TGTGCCAGCAGCTTACTTCGGGATATAGCCACTGAAGCTTTCTTT. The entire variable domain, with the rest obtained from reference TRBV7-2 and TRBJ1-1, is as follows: GAGVSQSPSNKVTEKGKDVELRCDPISGHTALYWYRQSLGQGLEFLIYFQGNSAPDKSGLPSDRFSAERTGGSVSTLTIQRTQQEDSAVYLCASSLLRDIATEAFFGQGTRLTVV.